Listed here are 17 T cell receptor beta chains from one sample, sequenced in a study of response to subunit inactivated influenza vaccine. In TCRdb, the RT-PCR reads were re-called with MiXCR into one record per CDR3 protein. The data hold roughly 650,000 distinct CDR3 sequences, with 15% to 17% observed a single time. The specimen was PBMCs from blood, collected approximately 12 days after vaccination. The receptors were gathered from a man aged 50 to 59 who received an inactivated influenza vaccine.

Only a few counts were recorded for this clonotype. This rearrangement joins TRBV6-1 to TRBJ1-6; no reliable D call. CDR1 and CDR2 from the germline V gene are MNHNS and SASEGT. V lost 1 base and J lost 6, with 4 bases in between. The CDR3 covers 13 residues. The CDR3 DNA reads TGTGCCAGCAGTGAAGTGGGTAATTCACCCCTCCACTTT. It encodes CASSEVGNSPLHF.

This clonotype has more than one count but fewer than ten. This chain connects TRBV20-1 to TRBJ1-2; D uncertain. The CDR3 totals 14 residues. V lost 2 bases to trimming and J lost 0 bases, with 10 bases between them. Germline V gives CDR1 DFQATT, CDR2 SNEGSKA (reference sequence). CDR3 in DNA: TGCAGTGCTAGAAGTCGTTCAGCTAACTATGGCTACACCTTC. As protein: CSARSRSANYGYTF.

The chain combines TRBV4-2 with TRBJ2-3, with a possible D match to TRBD2 (6 bases). The CDR3 length is 15 residues. Germline V gene data show CDR1 as LGHNA and CDR2 as YNFKEQ. With 0 bases removed from V and 2 bases from J, the gap between germline ends came to 9 bases. The chain's CDR3 is CASSQERRDTDTQYF. The CDR3 DNA reads as TGTGCCAGCAGCCAAGAGCGGCGGGACACAGATACGCAGTATTTT.

This chain connects TRBV4-2 to TRBJ2-1, with a weak D call TRBD2 (5 bases). The V and J ends lost 1 base and 2 bases respectively, with 12 bases between them. Germline assignment: CDR1 LGHNA and CDR2 YNFKEQ. The length of the CDR3 is 16 residues. The CDR3 sequence: CASSQVGAGTYNEQFF. CDR3 coding DNA: TGTGCCAGCAGCCAAGTGGGAGCTGGGACCTACAATGAGCAGTTCTTC.

CDR3 sequence (DNA): TGTGCCACCAGTGATTCGTACCAAGAGACCCAGTACTTC. Protein sequence: CATSDSYQETQYF. The chain has TRBV24-1 and TRBJ2-5, with unresolved D. This CDR3 is 13 amino acids long. V lost 2 bases, J lost 0 bases, and 3 bases lay in between. Germline V gene data show CDR1 as KGHDR and CDR2 as SFDVKD.

This rearrangement joins TRBV2 to TRBJ2-4, with D possibly being TRBD1 (5 bases). The CDR3 covers 14 residues. V lost 6 bases, J lost 0 bases, and 9 bases lay in between. The V gene's germline CDR1 is SNHLY and CDR2 FYNNEI. CDR3 coding DNA: TGTGCCAGCAGGGTTGGACAAGCCAAAAACATTCAGTACTTC. This gives the protein CASRVGQAKNIQYF. Filled out from reference TRBV2 and TRBJ2-4, the complete variable domain reads EPEVTQTPSHQVTQMGQEVILRCVPISNHLYFYWYRQILGQKVEFLVSFYNNEISEKSEIFDDQFSVERPDGSNFTLKIRSTKLEDSAMYFCASRVGQAKNIQYFGAGTRLSVL.

This clonotype was detected only once. V is TRBV5-1 and J is TRBJ2-3, with 9 bases that match TRBD1. Trimming removed 0 bases from V and 4 bases from J; junction bases left unmatched: 15. Germline V gives CDR1 SGHRS, CDR2 YFSETQ. The CDR3 has 19 residues. The CDR3 spells CASSLAVSGTGLFPDTQYF. CDR3 nucleotides: TGCGCCAGCAGCTTGGCCGTTTCTGGGACAGGGCTCTTCCCAGATACGCAGTATTTT.

This clonotype was seen at least ten times. The chain employs TRBV10-3 and TRBJ1-2; D is unresolved. Germline loops: CDR1 ENHRY, CDR2 SYGVKD. The CDR3 sequence is 15 residues long. V was trimmed by 0 bases and J by 8 bases, leaving 16 bases between them. The CDR3 nucleotides read TGTGCCATCAGTGAGTCGTCCCGGAAGGGTCGAGGCTACACCTTC. It codes for CAISESSRKGRGYTF.

The table lists this clonotype with many counts. V is TRBV20-1 and J is TRBJ1-1, with 7 bases lining up with TRBD1. The CDR3 has 16 residues. Looked up from germline, CDR1 is DFQATT and CDR2 is SNEGSKA (reference sequence). V lost 2 bases and J lost 7; bases outside the gene matches: 16. The CDR3 DNA follows: TGCAGTGCTAGAAGGGTCGGGAACAGGGGAATTGGTGAAGCTTTCTTT. Its translation is CSARRVGNRGIGEAFF.

The chain recombines TRBV29-1 with TRBJ1-1; possibly TRBD1 for D (5 bases). CDR1 is SQVTM and CDR2 is ANQGSEA in the germline V gene. V was trimmed by 0 bases and J by 0 bases, leaving 11 bases between them. This CDR3 has 15 residues. The CDR3 coding sequence is TGCAGCGTTGAAGATTTTCGCAGGGTGAACACTGAAGCTTTCTTT. Translation: CSVEDFRRVNTEAFF. The whole variable domain, filled in from reference TRBV29-1 and TRBJ1-1, reads SAVISQKPSRDICQRGTSLTIQCQVDSQVTMMFWYRQQPGQSLTLIATANQGSEATYESGFVIDKFPISRPNLTFSTLTVSNMSPEDSSIYLCSVEDFRRVNTEAFFGQGTRLTVV.

The chain employs TRBV10-3 and TRBJ2-7, with 10 nucleotides matching TRBD2. V gave up 10 bases and J gave up 2 bases; unmatched junction bases: 5. From germline, CDR1 is ENHRY and CDR2 SYGVKD. The CDR3 covers 13 residues. DNA for the CDR3: TGTGCCACCAGGACTAGCGGACCCTACGAGCAGTACTTC. Translation gives CATRTSGPYEQYF.

In this sample, this clonotype turned up a few times. V usage is TRBV30 and J usage is TRBJ2-4, with a weak D call TRBD2 (5 bases). The ends were cut back, 5 bases at V and 1 base at J, with 9 bases in the middle. CDR1 and CDR2 from the germline V gene are GTSNPN and SVGIG (reference sequence). The CDR3 loop spans 13 amino acids. The CDR3 region is CAWGRGAKNIQYF. The CDR3 region has the DNA TGTGCCTGGGGTCGAGGGGCCAAAAACATTCAGTACTTC.

This clonotype was recorded many times. The rearrangement links TRBV7-2 to TRBJ2-1; 8 bases are a match to TRBD1. The CDR3 has 15 residues. V lost 4 bases, J lost 6 bases, and 8 bases stayed unmatched. The germline CDR1 and CDR2 sequences are SGHTA and FQGNSA. The CDR3 sequence: CASSSTRDRSNEQFF. The CDR3 DNA is TGTGCCAGCAGCTCGACCCGGGACAGGTCCAATGAGCAGTTCTTC.

With regard to this clonotype: An end of the junction differs from the germline gene, which may be a read error. The chain couples TRBV24-1 to TRBJ2-1, with 9 bases identical to TRBD2. The CDR3 spans 16 residues. The germline V gene has CDR1 KGHDR and CDR2 SFDVKD. This chain's CDR3 is CATSALTSGDYNEQFF. The CDR3 region has the DNA TGTGCCACCAGTGCTTTGACTAGCGGAGACTACAATGAGCAGTTCTTC.

This sequence joins TRBV20-1 and TRBJ2-3, with D possibly called TRBD1 or TRBD2 (6 bases each). V gave up 3 bases and J gave up 4 bases, with 14 bases separating them. Germline V gene lookup returns CDR1 DFQATT and CDR2 SNEGSKA (reference sequence). The CDR3 spans 14 residues. In DNA form, the CDR3 reads TGCAGTGCTAGTCAAACGGGGGCCGCAGATACGCAGTATTTT. Translating gives CSASQTGAADTQYF.

This clonotype was observed a handful of times. The chain links TRBV7-9 to TRBJ2-2, with no clear D. Trimming shortened V by 2 bases and J by 3 bases, and 7 bases separated the two germline ends. Germline assignment: CDR1 SEHNR and CDR2 FQNEAQ (reference sequence). This CDR3 region has 14 residues. The CDR3 sequence: CASSLIQDTGELFF. DNA for the CDR3: TGTGCCAGCAGCTTAATCCAGGACACCGGGGAGCTGTTTTTT.

Many counts were recorded for this clonotype. The chain couples TRBV4-3 to TRBJ2-2; 7 bases are a match to TRBD1. The CDR3 totals 14 residues. V lost 8 bases to trimming and J lost 2 bases; unmatched junction nucleotides: 5. Germline V gene lookup returns CDR1 LGHNA and CDR2 YSLEER. DNA for the CDR3: TGCGCCAGCCGTCAGGGGGTAAACACCGGGGAGCTGTTTTTT. This translates into CASRQGVNTGELFF.